This TCR beta chain was sequenced for a study of cytomegalovirus exposure and HLA in healthy donors. The study's findings and limits: For cytomegalovirus status, the classifier reportedly gave diagnoses with high specificity and sensitivity.

This CDR3 is 13 amino acids long. CDR1 is SGHTA, CDR2 FQGNSA, per germline. Deletions cut 5 bases from V and 10 bases from J, with 12 bases between. TCRdb keeps only in-frame clones here, not all; method: immunoSEQ multiplex PCR. The profile shows 120,000 to 150,000 clones, around 90% of them singletons. This clone was recorded only once. Its matching antigen is unknown. The specimen was PBMCs. This clonotype was sampled from a woman under 30 in good health and CMV-seropositive. This rearrangement joins TRBV7-2 to TRBJ1-6; D uncertain. The CDR3 spells CASSPTRGSPLHF. CDR3 coding DNA: TGTGCCAGCAGCCCGACGAGAGGGTCACCCCTCCACTTT.